Presented here are 29 T cell receptor beta chains from one specimen sequenced in a study of regulatory T cells in long-lasting Graves disease. Both iRepertoire HTBI primers and Arm-PCR of CDR3 regions were used to build the TCR beta libraries. TCRdb used MiXCR to reprocess the multiplex PCR reads, holding one entry per CDR3 protein. The sample holds 400,000 to 500,000 distinct CDR3 sequences, around 20% seen once. Time point: persistent/refractory GD, antithyroid drugs over 5 years with positive TRAb. Extracted PBMC RNA gave rise to the TCR library. The sequences come from peripheral blood mononuclear cells (PBMCs), collected when the disease was refractory, from a patient treated with antithyroid drugs. Source of these receptors: a female donor with Graves disease.

This chain links TRBV3-1 with TRBJ1-6; no definite D call. Germline V gene data show CDR1 as LGHDT and CDR2 as YNNKEL (reference sequence). Between the trimmed V and J ends, which lost 0 bases and 7 bases, there was a span of 10 bases. The CDR3 is made up of 15 amino acids. CDR3 coding DNA: TGTGCCAGCAGCCAAGATATGGCCTTCAATTCACCCCTCCACTTT. It translates to CASSQDMAFNSPLHF.

This clonotype was seen ten or more times. The V and J genes are TRBV2 and TRBJ1-1; possibly TRBD1 for D (6 bases). The CDR3 extends over 13 amino acids. V lost 4 bases to trimming and J lost 2 bases, with 8 bases between them. Germline CDR1 SNHLY, CDR2 FYNNEI. CDR3 loop: CASSAGENTEAFF. CDR3 DNA: TGTGCCAGCAGTGCAGGGGAAAACACTGAAGCTTTCTTT.

The CDR3 protein is CASRGQGTETQYF. CDR3 DNA sequence: TGTGCCAGCAGGGGACAGGGAACGGAGACCCAGTACTTC. The V and J genes are TRBV9 and TRBJ2-5, with 9 bases aligning to TRBD1. Germline-derived CDR1 and CDR2 are SGDLS and YYNGEE. Trimming removed 5 bases from V and 5 bases from J; junction bases left unmatched: 4. The CDR3 is 13 amino acids.

The V and J genes are TRBV9 and TRBJ2-7; maybe TRBD2 (5 bases). This CDR3 has 14 residues. Trimming took off 3 bases at V and 0 bases at J, with 10 bases between the two ends. Germline V gene data show CDR1 as SGDLS and CDR2 as YYNGEE. CDR3 bases: TGTGCCAGCAGCGACTTAGCGAGCTCCTACGAGCAGTACTTC. Encoded protein: CASSDLASSYEQYF.

This clonotype appeared a single time. The chain carries TRBV6-1 and TRBJ2-1; TRBD2 matches at 10 bases. The CDR3 spans 15 residues. Germline V gene sequence: CDR1 MNHNS, CDR2 SASEGT. Trimming at V came to 0 bases and at J to 8 bases, leaving 4 bases not matched to a gene. The CDR3 DNA sequence: TGTGCCAGCAGTGAAGCGGCCCTAGCGGGAGATGAGCAGTTCTTC. This gives the protein CASSEAALAGDEQFF.

The rearrangement uses TRBV28 and TRBJ1-5; TRBD1 agrees at 7 bases. Trimming at V came to 5 bases and at J to 2 bases, leaving 6 bases not matched to a gene. This CDR3 region has 15 residues. Germline loops: CDR1 MDHEN, CDR2 SYDVKM. DNA for the CDR3: TGTGCCAGCAGTGTTTATGGGACAGGCAATCAGCCCCAGCATTTT. Protein: CASSVYGTGNQPQHF.

A few counts support this clonotype. The chain joins TRBV5-8 to TRBJ2-5, with TRBD1 identical over 7 bases. Germline CDR1 is SGHTS and CDR2 is YDEGEE. The V segment lost 4 bases and the J segment 5 bases; nucleotides outside the gene matches: 8. The CDR3 sequence is 14 residues long. The CDR3 DNA reads as TGTGCCAGCAGCCGAGGACAGGCTTCGGAGACCCAGTACTTC. Protein: CASSRGQASETQYF.

V usage is TRBV28 and J usage is TRBJ1-1; D is ambiguous. The CDR3 contains 15 residues. The germline V and J ends were trimmed by 8 bases and 5 bases, with 21 bases remaining between them. Germline loops: CDR1 MDHEN, CDR2 SYDVKM. CDR3 DNA sequence: TGTGCCAGCGGAAAATGGGTTGGAGCCGAGACTGAAGCTTTCTTT. Translated: CASGKWVGAETEAFF.

A few counts support this clonotype. Mismatch with germline at one junction end may stem from a read error. The rearrangement links TRBV5-1 to TRBJ2-7; a weak D match, TRBD1 (6 bases). This CDR3 has 13 residues. CDR1 and CDR2 (germline): SGHRS, YFSETQ. DNA of the CDR3: TGCGCCAGCAGCTTGACAGGGAGCTACGGGCAGTACTTC. This codes for CASSLTGSYGQYF.

Many counts were recorded for this clonotype. The rearrangement links TRBV10-1 to TRBJ2-5, with D perhaps TRBD1 (6 bases). The CDR3 loop spans 14 amino acids. Germline assignment: CDR1 WNHNN and CDR2 SYGVQD (reference sequence). Between the trimmed V and J ends, which lost 3 bases and 5 bases, there was a span of 13 bases. CDR3 coding DNA: TGCGCCAGCAGTGAACAGGGAAGGCGGGAGACCCAGTACTTC. Its translation: CASSEQGRRETQYF.

This chain joins TRBV4-1 and TRBJ1-1; D ambiguous. This CDR3 is built from 14 residues. Per the germline V gene, CDR1 is MGHRA and CDR2 is YSYEKL. With 2 bases removed from V and 5 bases from J, the gap between germline ends came to 12 bases. CDR3 DNA: TGCGCCAGCAGCCAACAACGGGCGGGGACTGAAGCTTTCTTT. Encoded protein: CASSQQRAGTEAFF.

This clonotype was picked up many times. The CDR3 sequence is CASRGGVLAGELFF. The DNA of the CDR3 is TGTGCCAGCAGGGGGGGAGTTTTGGCCGGGGAGCTGTTTTTT. The chain links TRBV2 to TRBJ2-2, with TRBD2 as a possible D gene (6 bases). Looked up from germline, CDR1 is SNHLY and CDR2 is FYNNEI. Trimming removed 6 bases at V and 6 bases at J, with 14 bases between. This CDR3 contains 14 residues.

The V and J genes are TRBV28 and TRBJ2-3; possibly TRBD1 or TRBD2 for D (5 bases each). Trimming removed 7 bases at V and 2 bases at J, with 10 bases between. The CDR3 is 13 residues long. Germline V gene data show CDR1 as MDHEN and CDR2 as SYDVKM. The CDR3 region is CASNGADTDTQYF. DNA of the CDR3: TGTGCCAGCAACGGGGCAGACACAGATACGCAGTATTTT.

As concerns this clonotype: A much larger clone is a single base away; this may be a read error. The chain uses TRBV6-2 or TRBV6-3 and TRBJ1-4, with D unresolved. CDR3 size: 15 residues. V lost 4 bases and J 5 bases, leaving 14 bases between the germline ends. Per germline, CDR1 MNHEY and CDR2 SVGEGT. The DNA for the CDR3 is TGTGCCAGCAGTTTAAACCTCATCGGGAATGAAAAACTGTTTTTT. It translates to CASSLNLIGNEKLFF.

This chain joins TRBV28 and TRBJ2-2; either TRBD1 or TRBD2 may supply D (5 bases each). Deletions cut 7 bases from V and 4 bases from J, with 16 bases between. The germline gives CDR1 MDHEN, CDR2 SYDVKM. The CDR3 runs to 15 residues. DNA for the CDR3: TGTGCCAGCACCCAGGGACCTAGAACCACCGGGGAGCTGTTTTTT. It is translated as CASTQGPRTTGELFF.

Comment on this clonotype: At one boundary the junction diverges from the germline segment, which might be a read error. The J gene is TRBJ2-3, the V gene TRBV28, with D possibly TRBD2 on 6 matching bases. Germline loops: CDR1 MDHEN, CDR2 SYDVKM. This CDR3 is 15 amino acids long. CDR3 region: CAISLASDGTDTQYF. The DNA for the CDR3 is TGTGCCATCAGTTTGGCTAGCGACGGCACAGATACGCAGTATTTT.

This clonotype has a count of ten or more. The chain joins TRBV2 to TRBJ1-6; no definite D call. Per the germline V gene, CDR1 is SNHLY and CDR2 is FYNNEI. The CDR3 contains 16 residues. Trimming removed 4 bases at V and 0 bases at J, with 10 bases between. CDR3 bases: TGTGCCAGCAGTGTTGACGCCAGCTCCTATAATTCACCCCTCCACTTT. Translated: CASSVDASSYNSPLHF.

This clonotype was detected once. The V and J genes are TRBV5-4 and TRBJ1-6; 7 positions agree with TRBD1. The germline V gene encodes CDR1 SGHNT and CDR2 YYREEE (reference sequence). The CDR3 has 15 residues. V shed 0 bases, J shed 8 bases, and the junction held 5 bases outside the gene matches. Here the CDR3 DNA reads TGTGCCAGCAGCTTGGGAACAGGGGTAGATTCACCCCTCCACTTT. Translating it yields CASSLGTGVDSPLHF.

In this sample, this clonotype turned up many times. The genes are TRBV28 and TRBJ2-7, with D maybe TRBD2 (7 bases). Trimming removed 6 bases from V and 4 bases from J, with 22 bases in between. The germline V gene encodes CDR1 MDHEN and CDR2 SYDVKM. The CDR3 extends over 16 amino acids. CDR3 sequence reads: CASRGGAGRVWYEQYF. The CDR3 DNA reads TGTGCCAGCAGAGGGGGGGCAGGGAGAGTGTGGTACGAGCAGTACTTC.

The sample holds one count of this clonotype. The V and J genes are TRBV9 and TRBJ1-1, with a tentative D call TRBD1 (5 bases). Germline V gene data show CDR1 as SGDLS and CDR2 as YYNGEE. V was cut by 0 bases and J by 1 base, with 7 bases left in between. The CDR3 is 14 amino acids. CDR3 protein: CASSVGGRNTEAFF. The CDR3 coding sequence is TGTGCCAGCAGCGTAGGGGGCCGGAACACTGAAGCTTTCTTT.

Concerning this clonotype itself: A much larger clone lies one base from this, so it may be a read error. The final CDR3 position lacks the conserved phenylalanine or tryptophan, pointing to a likely read error. The V gene is TRBV2, the J gene TRBJ1-5; a weak D match, TRBD1 (5 bases). Trimming shortened V by 9 bases and J by 4 bases, and 13 bases separated the two germline ends. This CDR3 is 13 amino acids long. CDR1 and CDR2 (germline): SNHLY, FYNNEI. The CDR3 sequence is CASGAETNQPQHL. The CDR3 DNA follows: TGTGCCAGTGGGGCGGAAACGAATCAGCCCCAGCATCTT.

The chain links TRBV2 to TRBJ2-1; TRBD1 agrees at 8 bases. Trimming took 4 bases from V and 7 from J; bases not matched to a gene: 6. The CDR3 is made up of 14 amino acids. In germline, CDR1 is SNHLY, CDR2 FYNNEI. The CDR3 here is CASSGRTGLNEQFF. CDR3 sequence (DNA): TGTGCCAGCAGTGGGAGGACAGGGCTAAATGAGCAGTTCTTC.

At least ten counts were recorded for this clonotype. This sequence joins TRBV5-4 and TRBJ2-7; D is perhaps TRBD2 (5 bases). V was cut by 4 bases and J by 5 bases, with 13 bases left in between. Germline CDR1 is SGHNT and CDR2 is YYREEE (reference sequence). This CDR3 has 13 amino acids. CDR3 in amino acids: CASSGNSVHEQYF. CDR3 sequence (DNA): TGTGCCAGCAGCGGCAATAGCGTCCACGAGCAGTACTTC.

This clonotype was observed once. A much larger clonotype is one base distant, so this may be a read error. The chain combines TRBV20-1 with TRBJ2-7; TRBD1 matches 11 bases. The CDR3 consists of 18 residues. Germline V gives CDR1 DFQATT, CDR2 SNEGSKA (reference sequence). CDR3 protein: CSARDTHGQGAGGYERYF. CDR3 DNA: TGCAGTGCTAGAGATACCCATGGACAGGGGGCAGGAGGCTACGAGCGGTACTTC.

This clonotype was recorded many times. The V and J genes are TRBV6-2 or TRBV6-3 and TRBJ1-4, with D unclear. The ends were cut back, 0 bases at V and 10 bases at J, with 15 bases in the middle. The CDR3 is 15 amino acids. The germline V gene has CDR1 MNHEY and CDR2 SVGEGT. The DNA for the CDR3 is TGTGCCAGCAGTTACTCGGATAAGGAACGGGGAAAACTGTTTTTT. This translates into CASSYSDKERGKLFF.

This clonotype has at least ten counts. V gene TRBV7-6 combines with J gene TRBJ2-2; D unclear. Germline V gives CDR1 SGHVS, CDR2 FNYEAQ. There are 18 residues in the CDR3. Between the trimmed V and J ends, which lost 1 base and 4 bases, there was a span of 19 bases. The CDR3 is CASSLVPPDRMGTGELFF. CDR3 coding DNA: TGTGCCAGCAGCTTAGTGCCTCCCGACCGAATGGGCACCGGGGAGCTGTTTTTT.

This clonotype was observed a few times. The CDR3 is CASAGYHSGANVLTF. CDR3 in DNA: TGTGCCAGCGCAGGGTATCACTCTGGGGCCAACGTCCTGACTTTC. The chain uses TRBV19 and TRBJ2-6; TRBD1 is a possible D gene (5 bases). The CDR3 runs to 15 residues. Germline CDR1 LNHDA, CDR2 SQIVND (reference sequence). Trimming pared 9 bases from V and 0 bases from J, leaving 12 bases between.

This chain links TRBV30 with TRBJ2-2; D unclear. V was pared by 2 bases and J by 0 bases, with 1 base between. Per the germline V gene, CDR1 is GTSNPN and CDR2 is SVGIG (reference sequence). This CDR3 comprises 12 residues. CDR3 in amino acids: CAWSSNTGELFF. The DNA for the CDR3 is TGTGCCTGGAGTTCGAACACCGGGGAGCTGTTTTTT.

This rearrangement joins TRBV30 to TRBJ1-1, with TRBD1 matching 8 bases. The V gene end was trimmed by 5 bases and the J gene end by 4 bases; junction bases not matched to a gene: 9. The CDR3 runs 14 residues. The germline gives CDR1 GTSNPN, CDR2 SVGIG (reference sequence). As DNA, the CDR3 is TGTGCCTGGGCCATGACAGGGGTTGTCACTGAAGCTTTCTTT. As protein: CAWAMTGVVTEAFF.